The 3 T cell receptor beta chains in this list originate from one sample, sequenced in a study of metastatic and nonmetastatic thyroid tumors. From the PCR reads, TCRdb re-called clones with MiXCR. The profile shows about 92,000 clones, about 16% of them singletons. Not a single patient had been given any form of treatment at any point before undergoing thyroid surgery. Source material: blood. All receptors come from a female donor with papillary thyroid cancer or a benign thyroid nodule (not recorded which). Some clones in this sample may be carry-over from other donors' samples.

This clone appeared a few times. Since a much larger clone is just one base distant, this may be a read error. This chain links TRBV28 with TRBJ2-4; 8 bases match TRBD1. Germline CDR1 MDHEN, CDR2 SYDVKM. The trim removed 6 bases at V and 6 bases at J, leaving 13 bases unmatched. The CDR3 consists of 16 residues. This CDR3 reads CASSTLRGLVGNIQYF. DNA of the CDR3: TGTGCCAGCAGCACCCTCAGGGGGCTAGTAGGAAACATTCAGTACTTC.

This clone was observed many times. The chain recombines TRBV7-2 with TRBJ2-5; TRBD1 matches 7 bases. The CDR3 consists of 15 residues. Germline lookup yields CDR1 SGHTA and CDR2 FQGNSA. V lost 3 bases and J lost 4; bases outside the gene matches: 8. The CDR3 DNA reads as TGTGCCAGCAGCTTGCTACAGGGGTGGGGAGAGACCCAGTACTTC. Translating it yields CASSLLQGWGETQYF.

This clone was counted ten times or more. This sequence joins TRBV5-1 and TRBJ1-2; no reliable D call. V gave up 3 bases and J gave up 2 bases, with 11 bases separating them. The CDR3 contains 14 residues. The germline CDR1 and CDR2 sequences are SGHRS and YFSETQ. The CDR3 nucleotides are TGCGCCAGCAGCTCGTCGGACGGGAACTATGGCTACACCTTC. It translates to CASSSSDGNYGYTF.